This entry lists 3 T cell receptor beta chains sequenced from one sample in a study of T cell clonality in common variable immunodeficiency. The table came from immunoSEQ multiplex PCR; TCRdb's copy has only in-frame clones and leaves some out. The sample includes about 60,000 clones, none of them occurring once. The sample consisted of peripheral blood mononuclear cells. Receptors were obtained from a person aged 18 to 75 in good health.

Ten or more counts support this clone. The read ends 3 residues early relative to the CDR3; the germline J gene fills the gap. The chain joins TRBV14 to TRBJ2-7; tentatively, D is TRBD1 (6 bases). Between the trimmed V and J ends, which lost 0 bases and 4 bases, there was a span of 16 bases. Germline CDR1 is SGHDN and CDR2 is FVKESK. This CDR3 spans 16 amino acids. The CDR3 here is CASSQERARGVYEQYF. CDR3 DNA, as far as it was read: TGTGCCAGCAGCCAAGAGAGGGCCAGGGGAGTGTACGAG. Full variable domain (missing parts from reference TRBV14 and TRBJ2-7): EAGVTQFPSHSVIEKGQTVTLRCDPISGHDNLYWYRRVMGKEIKFLLHFVKESKQDESGMPNNRFLAERTGGTYSTLKVQPAELEDSGVYFCASSQERARGVYEQYFGPGTRLTVT.

At least ten counts were recorded for this clone. The read finishes 3 residues shy of the CDR3 end, and the germline J gene is used to complete it. The V and J genes are TRBV7-3 and TRBJ2-7, with 10 bases that match TRBD1. The V and J ends lost 3 bases and 5 bases, in that order; junction bases with no gene match: 4. Germline CDR1 and CDR2: SGHTA and FQGTGA. The CDR3 has 14 residues. The CDR3 DNA, read in part, is TGTGCCAGCAGCTTTGGGGGACAGGGGAACGAG. It encodes CASSFGGQGNE. The entire CDR3 protein reads CASSFGGQGNEQYF.

This clone was observed many times. Coverage ceases 3 residues before the CDR3 finishes, and the germline J gene fills in the end. The chain uses TRBV2 and TRBJ2-6; TRBD1 agrees at 8 bases. This CDR3 contains 18 residues. Losses at the gene ends were 4 bases for V and 0 bases for J; bases not matched to a gene: 8. Germline CDR1 and CDR2: SNHLY and FYNNEI. CDR3 DNA (partial): TGTGCCAGCAGTGTGGACAGGGATGGGGGCTCTGGGGCCAACGTC. Its protein is CASSVDRDGGSGANV. In full, the CDR3 reads CASSVDRDGGSGANVLTF. The full variable domain, its missing parts supplied by reference TRBV2 and TRBJ2-6, is EPEVTQTPSHQVTQMGQEVILRCVPISNHLYFYWYRQILGQKVEFLVSFYNNEISEKSEIFDDQFSVERPDGSNFTLKIRSTKLEDSAMYFCASSVDRDGGSGANVLTFGAGSRLTVL.